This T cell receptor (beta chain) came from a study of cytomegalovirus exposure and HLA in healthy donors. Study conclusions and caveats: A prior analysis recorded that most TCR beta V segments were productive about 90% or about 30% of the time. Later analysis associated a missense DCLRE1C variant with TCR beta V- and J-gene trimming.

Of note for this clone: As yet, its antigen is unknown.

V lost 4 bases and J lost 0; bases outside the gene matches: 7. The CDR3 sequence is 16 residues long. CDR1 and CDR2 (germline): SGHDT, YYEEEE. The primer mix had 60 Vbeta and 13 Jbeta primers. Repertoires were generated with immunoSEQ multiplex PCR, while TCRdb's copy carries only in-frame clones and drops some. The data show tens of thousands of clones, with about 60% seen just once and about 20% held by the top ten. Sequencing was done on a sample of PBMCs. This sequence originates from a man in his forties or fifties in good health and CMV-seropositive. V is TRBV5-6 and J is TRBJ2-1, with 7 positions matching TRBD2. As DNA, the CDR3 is TGTGCCAGCAGCCGATATACTAGCGACTCCTACAATGAGCAGTTCTTC. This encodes CASSRYTSDSYNEQFF.